These 11 T cell receptor beta chains came from one sample sequenced in a study of low-dose radiotherapy and immunotherapy resistance in tumors. Time point of the sample: before trial treatment. TRAV and TRBV primers primed cDNA for both TCRalpha and TCRbeta. It was with a constant-region primer and a V-primer adapter that TCRs were amplified over about 20 PCR cycles. TCRdb processed the reads anew with MiXCR; each CDR3 protein has one entry. The sample shows some 57,000 distinct CDR3 sequences, 20% to 25% of them seen only once. The starting material was PBMCs, obtained before treatment. The receptors shown here come from a male donor with prostate cancer.

With respect to this clonotype: A far larger clone is one base from this, pointing to a likely read error. J is TRBJ1-1 and V is TRBV28; D ambiguous. Germline assignment: CDR1 MDHEN and CDR2 SYDVKM. The CDR3 extends over 14 amino acids. The CDR3 region is CASSISLEANETFF. The CDR3 DNA follows: TGTGCCAGCAGCATCTCATTAGAAGCTAATGAAACTTTCTTT.

This chain connects TRBV5-5 to TRBJ2-7; weak D call: TRBD1 (6 bases). Trimming took off 4 bases at V and 2 bases at J, with 10 bases between the two ends. CDR1 and CDR2 (germline): SGHKS, YYEKEE (reference sequence). The CDR3 is 13 amino acids. For the CDR3, the DNA is TGTGCCAGCAGCACGGACAGAGCCTACGAGCAGTACTTC. Protein: CASSTDRAYEQYF.

The V call is TRBV6-8, the J call TRBJ2-6, with D unclear. The CDR3 loop spans 13 amino acids. The germline V gene has CDR1 MNHGY and CDR2 SAAAGT. The V end was cut by 6 bases, the J end by 4 bases, with 7 bases between. The CDR3 loop is CASRPLGANVLTF. CDR3 bases: TGTGCCAGCAGGCCGTTGGGGGCCAACGTCCTGACTTTC.

Ten or more counts support this clonotype. The chain recombines TRBV20-1 with TRBJ2-2; D uncertain. With 4 bases removed from V and 6 bases from J, the gap between germline ends came to 21 bases. Germline V gene sequence: CDR1 DFQATT, CDR2 SNEGSKA (reference sequence). CDR3 length: 16 amino acids. The CDR3 region is CSATRTGRSTSGELFF. The CDR3, as DNA: TGCAGTGCTACACGAACCGGACGGAGTACATCCGGGGAGCTGTTTTTT.

This chain joins TRBV30 and TRBJ1-2; perhaps TRBD1 as D (5 bases). CDR3 length: 13 residues. V was clipped by 4 bases and J by 3 bases, with 12 bases between them. Germline V lookup: CDR1 GTSNPN, CDR2 SVGIG (reference sequence). CDR3 bases: TGTGCCTGGACCGTTGGGGGGTACTATGGCTACACCTTC. It is translated as CAWTVGGYYGYTF.

About this clonotype: The likely explanation is a read error, given a far larger clone one base away. The CDR3 spells CASRVRQGAFDEQYF. The CDR3 coding sequence is TGTGCCAGCAGAGTAAGACAGGGGGCTTTCGACGAGCAGTACTTC. This sequence joins TRBV12-1 and TRBJ2-7; the table names TRBD1, a call not compared with the DNA. TRBV12-1 is annotated as a pseudogene. This CDR3 region has 15 residues.

In its sample, this clonotype was seen a few times. This chain joins TRBV12-3 or TRBV12-4 and TRBJ2-7; a weak D match, TRBD2 (7 bases). This CDR3 has 13 residues. Trimming stripped 6 bases from V and 5 bases from J, with 14 bases between. This CDR3 is CASRRGAQDEQYF. Written as DNA, the CDR3 is TGTGCCAGCAGACGGGGGGCGCAGGACGAGCAGTACTTC.

On this clonotype: This may stem from a read error, because a much larger clone lies one nucleotide away. The V and J genes are TRBV28 and TRBJ2-3, with unresolved D. Germline V gene data show CDR1 as MDHEN and CDR2 as SYDVKM. Trimming removed 5 bases from V and 2 bases from J, with 17 bases in between. CDR3 length: 16 residues. CDR3 region: CASSTPLATHTDTQYF. Written as DNA, the CDR3 is TGTGCCAGCAGTACGCCATTGGCGACTCACACAGATACGCAGTATTTT.

This clonotype was observed at least ten times. V is TRBV27 and J is TRBJ2-2, with D maybe TRBD1 (6 bases). Trimming stripped 6 bases from V and 4 bases from J, with 18 bases between. Germline assignment: CDR1 MNHEY and CDR2 SMNVEV (reference sequence). This CDR3 is built from 16 residues. CDR3 sequence: CASSPGRAGVTGELFF. DNA for the CDR3: TGTGCCAGCAGCCCCGGGCGGGCAGGGGTCACCGGGGAGCTGTTTTTT.

Concerning this clonotype: A far more abundant clone sits one base away, making this likely a read error. CDR3 nucleotides: TGTGTCAGCAGCTTGAGGGGGACGGGACTAGCGGAACTAGCCAAAAACATTCAGTACTTC. It encodes CVSSLRGTGLAELAKNIQYF. This chain connects TRBV13 to TRBJ2-4; 11 bases fit TRBD2. CDR3 size: 20 residues. The germline gives CDR1 PRHDT, CDR2 FYEKMQ (reference sequence).

This clonotype was observed at least ten times. The chain has TRBV6-1 and TRBJ2-7; 9 positions agree with TRBD1. The ends lost 2 bases at V and 5 bases at J; junction bases unmatched: 1. This CDR3 is built from 13 residues. CDR1 and CDR2 (germline): MNHNS, SASEGT. CDR3 in amino acids: CASSETGGHEQYF. CDR3 nucleotides: TGTGCCAGCAGTGAAACAGGGGGCCACGAGCAGTACTTC.